One and the same sample provided the 24 T cell receptor beta chains below, sequenced in a study of T cells after yellow fever vaccination. TCRdb called the 5' RACE reads again in MiXCR, with one record for every CDR3 protein. The table includes just under 600,000 distinct CDR3 sequences, roughly 14% detected once. This material consisted of PBMCs, taken on the day of the yellow fever booster vaccination. These receptors were taken from a man aged 25 to 45 who received the YFV17D yellow fever vaccine.

The chain employs TRBV20-1 and TRBJ2-3; 10 nucleotides match TRBD2. CDR1 and CDR2 from the germline V gene are DFQATT and SNEGSKA (reference sequence). The CDR3 contains 14 residues. V trimming: 3 bases; J trimming: 5 bases; junction bases outside the gene matches: 5. CDR3 bases: TGCAGTGCTAGGAGCGGGAGGGCGGGAGATACGCAGTATTTT. Amino acid sequence: CSARSGRAGDTQYF.

The chain uses TRBV20-1 and TRBJ2-1, with TRBD2 identical over 8 bases. Trimming took 6 bases from V and 3 from J; bases not matched to a gene: 4. Per germline, CDR1 DFQATT and CDR2 SNEGSKA (reference sequence). This CDR3 is built from 13 residues. The CDR3 nucleotides read TGCAGTGCCATGGGGACTAGCTACAATGAGCAGTTCTTC. Translating it yields CSAMGTSYNEQFF.

There are a few counts of this clonotype. The chain joins TRBV10-2 to TRBJ2-3, with no clear D. CDR1 and CDR2 from the germline V gene are WSHSY and SAAADI. Trimming took 3 bases from V and 6 from J, leaving 7 bases between them. The CDR3 is made up of 12 amino acids. The CDR3 spells CASSDLVDTQYF. The CDR3 DNA reads as TGCGCCAGCAGTGACTTAGTTGATACGCAGTATTTT.

J is TRBJ2-1 and V is TRBV6-6, with TRBD2 matching over 8 bases. V trimming: 6 bases; J trimming: 9 bases; junction bases outside the gene matches: 16. The CDR3 has 16 residues. Per germline, CDR1 MNHNY and CDR2 SVGAGI (reference sequence). The CDR3 sequence is CASSSTGGSGKPEQFF. The CDR3 DNA is TGTGCCAGCAGCTCGACCGGGGGTAGCGGGAAACCTGAGCAGTTCTTC.

This chain connects TRBV6-5 to TRBJ2-1; D remains ambiguous. This CDR3 is 15 amino acids long. Germline V CDR1 and CDR2: MNHEY, SVGAGI. V was shortened by 0 bases and J by 4 bases, with 10 bases between the two germline ends. The CDR3 region is CASSYSIEAYNEQFF. For the CDR3, the DNA is TGTGCCAGCAGTTACTCGATCGAAGCTTACAATGAGCAGTTCTTC.

Here the CDR3 DNA reads TGTGCCTGGAGGCGAGCCGGGACCGGAAGCCTGGCGTGGTTCTTC. It specifies CAWRRAGTGSLAWFF. The V and J genes are TRBV30 and TRBJ2-1, with D possibly being TRBD1 or TRBD2 (5 bases each). The CDR3 spans 15 residues. Trimming pared 3 bases from V and 15 bases from J, leaving 27 bases between. Germline CDR1 and CDR2: GTSNPN and SVGIG (reference sequence).

This clonotype was found a few times. The chain joins TRBV15 to TRBJ2-7, with 7 bases aligning to TRBD1. V lost 5 bases, J lost 0 bases, and 4 bases stayed unmatched. CDR1 and CDR2 (germline): LNHNV, YYDKDF (reference sequence). This CDR3 has 14 amino acids. The CDR3 sequence: CATSPTGSSYEQYF. CDR3 nucleotide sequence: TGTGCCACCAGCCCGACAGGGAGCTCCTACGAGCAGTACTTC.

This clonotype was found a few times. The chain has TRBV7-2 and TRBJ1-5, with D hard to call. CDR1 and CDR2 (germline): SGHTA, FQGNSA. The CDR3 has 14 residues. Trimming shortened V by 2 bases and J by 0 bases, and 5 bases separated the two germline ends. CDR3 coding DNA: TGTGCCAGCAGCTTATGGTATAGCAATCAGCCCCAGCATTTT. This sequence encodes CASSLWYSNQPQHF.

This clonotype was detected only a few times. This sequence joins TRBV20-1 and TRBJ1-4, with TRBD1 as a possible D gene (5 bases). Trimming took 0 bases from V and 7 from J, leaving 15 bases between them. Germline CDR1 and CDR2: DFQATT and SNEGSKA (reference sequence). The CDR3 extends over 15 amino acids. DNA of the CDR3: TGCAGTGCTAGAGATGGGGGAGAAGGGAGTGAAAAACTGTTTTTT. It codes for CSARDGGEGSEKLFF.

This clonotype was detected a few times. The rearrangement links TRBV7-2 to TRBJ1-4; 8 bases are a match to TRBD1. V was pared by 3 bases and J by 8 bases, with 8 bases of the junction left unmatched. CDR1 SGHTA and CDR2 FQGNSA come from the germline V gene. The CDR3 is 15 residues long. The CDR3 nucleotides read TGTGCCAGCAGCTTTTCCCAGGGGGCGGGAGAAAAACTGTTTTTT. Translated, it gives CASSFSQGAGEKLFF.

The chain has TRBV20-1 and TRBJ2-7; TRBD2 agrees at 7 bases. The J segment lost 3 bases and the V segment lost 4 bases, leaving 12 bases of the junction unmatched. This CDR3 comprises 15 residues. CDR1 DFQATT and CDR2 SNEGSKA come from the germline V gene (reference sequence). The CDR3 DNA follows: TGCAGTGCTATGGGACGCGAGACTAGCTTCTACGAGCAGTACTTC. Amino acid sequence: CSAMGRETSFYEQYF.

The V call is TRBV3-1, the J call TRBJ1-3, with D maybe TRBD1 (5 bases). Per germline, CDR1 LGHDT and CDR2 YNNKEL (reference sequence). Trimming stripped 5 bases from V and 0 bases from J, with 11 bases between. This CDR3 has 15 amino acids. CDR3 sequence (DNA): TGTGCCAGCAGCTTCAGGGCCAGCTCTGGAAACACCATATATTTT. It yields the protein CASSFRASSGNTIYF.

The J gene is TRBJ2-1, the V gene TRBV20-1; D unresolved. This CDR3 comprises 11 residues. V dropped 1 base and J dropped 6 bases, with 4 bases sitting between them. Germline-derived CDR1 and CDR2 are DFQATT and SNEGSKA (reference sequence). The CDR3 DNA reads TGCAGTGCTAGAGTAGGCAATGAGCAGTTCTTC. Protein: CSARVGNEQFF.

The genes are TRBV27 and TRBJ2-7, with D unclear. V was shortened by 6 bases and J by 2 bases, with 14 bases between the two germline ends. The CDR3 runs 14 residues. In germline, CDR1 is MNHEY, CDR2 SMNVEV (reference sequence). The CDR3 DNA reads as TGTGCCAGCAGCCGTGAACTCCAAGCCTACGAGCAGTACTTC. It specifies CASSRELQAYEQYF.

Only a few counts were recorded for this clonotype. V usage is TRBV29-1 and J usage is TRBJ2-3, with D possibly matching TRBD2 (8 bases). The CDR3 sequence is 16 residues long. Germline values: CDR1 SQVTM, CDR2 ANQGSEA. The germline V and J ends were trimmed by 6 bases and 5 bases, with 24 bases remaining between them. The CDR3 DNA reads as TGCAGCGTAACAGGGGCCCCGGGAGGGCCAAAAGATACGCAGTATTTT. Translation: CSVTGAPGGPKDTQYF.

The V gene is TRBV10-3, the J gene TRBJ2-2; weak D call: TRBD2 (5 bases). There are 12 residues in the CDR3. The germline CDR1 and CDR2 sequences are ENHRY and SYGVKD. Trimming removed 8 bases at V and 5 bases at J, with 9 bases between. The CDR3 DNA follows: TGTGCCATCGGGCCGGGGACCGGGGAGCTGTTTTTT. This sequence encodes CAIGPGTGELFF.

There are a few counts of this clonotype. The gene calls are TRBV6-5 and TRBJ2-6, with a tentative D call TRBD2 (6 bases). The germline V gene encodes CDR1 MNHEY and CDR2 SVGAGI. The germline V and J ends were trimmed by 4 bases and 0 bases, with 13 bases remaining between them. The CDR3 is made up of 17 amino acids. The CDR3 here is CASSSQAGNSGANVLTF. The CDR3 nucleotides are TGTGCCAGCAGTTCTCAAGCGGGCAACTCTGGGGCCAACGTCCTGACTTTC.

Notes on this clonotype: A junction boundary mismatches the germline segment, possibly from a read error. CDR3 sequence: CASKIRWPF. The CDR3 DNA sequence: TGCGCCAGCAAGATCAGGTGGCCCTTC. This sequence joins TRBV5-1 and TRBJ2-1, with unresolved D. Per germline, CDR1 SGHRS and CDR2 YFSETQ. This CDR3 contains 9 residues.

This clonotype has only a few counts. The V and J genes are TRBV23-1 and TRBJ2-2; maybe TRBD2 (6 bases). TRBV23-1 is an ORF; its function is uncertain. V was cut by 8 bases and J by 4 bases, with 17 bases left in between. The CDR3 loop spans 15 amino acids. The CDR3: CASVRPSRGTGELFF. CDR3 DNA sequence: TGCGCCAGCGTTAGGCCTTCGCGGGGCACCGGGGAGCTGTTTTTT.

The chain links TRBV6-1 to TRBJ2-5, with TRBD2 matching 13 bases. The CDR3 is 15 residues long. CDR1 is MNHNS and CDR2 is SASEGT in the germline V gene. The J segment lost 1 base and the V segment lost 10 bases, leaving 6 bases of the junction unmatched. The CDR3, as DNA: TGTGCCACTCGACTAGCGGGGGGATTCCAAGAGACCCAGTACTTC. It encodes CATRLAGGFQETQYF.

The rearrangement uses TRBV5-6 and TRBJ2-5; 8 positions agree with TRBD1. From germline, CDR1 is SGHDT and CDR2 YYEEEE. The junction had 2 bases not matched to a gene; V was cut back by 2 bases and J by 5 bases. The CDR3 runs 13 residues. In DNA form, the CDR3 reads TGTGCCAGCAGCTTTCAGGGGGCGGAGACCCAGTACTTC. Its protein is CASSFQGAETQYF.

This clonotype was counted many times. This chain connects TRBV15 to TRBJ2-1; D is ambiguous. Per germline, CDR1 LNHNV and CDR2 YYDKDF (reference sequence). V was trimmed by 6 bases and J by 0 bases, leaving 9 bases between them. This CDR3 comprises 14 residues. CDR3 sequence reads: CATSRTSSYNEQFF. The CDR3 bases are TGTGCCACCAGTCGGACGAGCTCCTACAATGAGCAGTTCTTC.

This chain uses TRBV9 with TRBJ2-1; 13 bases are shared with TRBD2. The ends lost 4 bases at V and 5 bases at J; junction bases unmatched: 6. The germline gives CDR1 SGDLS, CDR2 YYNGEE. The CDR3 contains 16 residues. CDR3 DNA: TGTGCCAGCAGCAGGGGGGGACTAGCGGGGAACAATGAGCAGTTCTTC. It yields the protein CASSRGGLAGNNEQFF.

A few counts support this clonotype. The genes are TRBV3-1 and TRBJ2-7, with 10 bases that match TRBD1. The germline V gene has CDR1 LGHDT and CDR2 YNNKEL (reference sequence). CDR3 length: 15 residues. Germline trimming cut 6 bases from V and 3 bases from J; bases unmatched to any gene: 8. The CDR3 sequence: CASRRDRGELYEQYF. In nucleotides, the CDR3 is TGTGCCAGCAGACGGGACAGGGGCGAGCTCTACGAGCAGTACTTC.